The sequence of this T cell receptor (beta chain) was determined in a study of cytomegalovirus exposure and HLA in healthy donors. Across the study: Membership in the Caucasian-associated ancestry cluster was found for approximately 85% of approximately 380 genotyped donors. Study-wide points: Later analysis showed TCR association rates varying by HLA locus, highest for DRB1 and lowest for HLA-C.

To note about this clone: Its antigen is as yet unknown.

Both 60 Vbeta primers and 13 Jbeta primers went into the PCR. Sequencing was performed with immunoSEQ multiplex PCR; in TCRdb, only in-frame clones are kept and a portion is missing. The repertoire consists of under 200,000 clones, with 80% occurring once and the leading ten covering around 6.5%. CDR3 length: 16 residues. Deletions cut 0 bases from V and 4 bases from J, with 15 bases between. Germline values: CDR1 SGHVS, CDR2 FQNEAQ. The genes are TRBV7-8 and TRBJ1-2; possibly TRBD1 for D (5 bases). Sequencing input: PBMCs. This receptor was obtained from a male donor in good health and CMV-seropositive. CDR3 sequence: CASSLAYDSRTYGYTF. The CDR3 region has the DNA TGTGCCAGCAGCTTAGCGTACGACAGCAGGACCTATGGCTACACCTTC. Drawing the rest from reference TRBV7-8 and TRBJ1-2, the complete variable domain is GAGVSQSPRYKVAKRGQDVALRCDPISGHVSLFWYQQALGQGPEFLTYFQNEAQLDKSGLPSDRFFAERPEGSVSTLKIQRTQQEDSAVYLCASSLAYDSRTYGYTFGSGTRLTVV.